This is a list of T cell receptor beta chains from one sample in a study of OX40 agonist ivuxolimab in advanced cancers. Repertoires were generated with immunoSEQ multiplex PCR, while TCRdb's copy carries only in-frame clones and drops some. Among around 110,000 clones listed, 90% to 95% were seen once. Source: CD4+ or CD8+ T cells sorted from blood, taken in a trial of the OX40 agonist ivuxolimab. The receptors originated from an adult with an advanced solid tumor such as melanoma, head and neck, liver or kidney cancer. CDR3s include the opening cysteine and the closing phenylalanine or tryptophan. A D gene is named only where the DNA matches it firmly. The size field is filled for only some rows; it gives once, few, many or a size class.

d_call	j_call	v_call	clone_size	cdr3_nt	cdr3_aa
.	TRBJ1-5	TRBV6-1	.	TGTGCCAGCAGTACCGAGTGGGGGTCGCATCAGCCCCAGCATTTT	CASSTEWGSHQPQHF
.	TRBJ2-1	TRBV20-1	.	TGCAGTGCTAGGCGGGGCAATGAGCAGTTCTTC	CSARRGNEQFF
.	TRBJ1-2	TRBV11-3	.	TGTGCCAGCAGCTCCCCTAGAGACACAGGGTATAATGGCTACACCTTC	CASSSPRDTGYNGYTF
.	TRBJ2-3	TRBV18	.	TGTGCCAGCTCACCAAGAGGCACAGATACGCAGTATTTT	CASSPRGTDTQYF
TRBD1	TRBJ2-2	TRBV9	once	TGTGCCAGCAGCGGGACAGGGGATAGCACCGGGGAGCTGTTTTTT	CASSGTGDSTGELFF
TRBD1	TRBJ2-2	TRBV7-9	.	TGTGCCAGCAGCCTAACAGGGGGCCGAGCCGGGGAGTTGTTTTTT	CASSLTGGRAGELFF
.	TRBJ2-5	TRBV6-5	.	TGTGCCAGCAGTCAACGGACAGCCCAAGAGACCCAGTACTTC	CASSQRTAQETQYF
.	TRBJ1-2	TRBV23-1	.	TGCGCCAGCAGTCAATGGCCGAGACTGTATGGCTACACCTTC	CASSQWPRLYGYTF
.	TRBJ1-2	TRBV18	.	TGTGCCAGCTCACCACCGACAGCCAACTATGGCTACACCTTC	CASSPPTANYGYTF
.	TRBJ2-2	TRBV28	.	TGTGCCAGCGGTCCCCTAGTGGTCGGGAACACCGGGGAGCTGTTTTTT	CASGPLVVGNTGELFF
.	TRBJ1-5	TRBV10-3	.	TGTGCCATCAGTGAGTCTGATGGGGGAAGCAATCAGCCCCAGCATTTT	CAISESDGGSNQPQHF
.	TRBJ2-7	TRBV6-6	few	TGTGCCAGCAGTTCCTCGACAGCCTCCTACGAGCAGTACTTC	CASSSSTASYEQYF
.	TRBJ1-3	TRBV5-5	.	TGTGCCAGCAGCTTGCGCAGGGATGGAAACACCATATATTTT	CASSLRRDGNTIYF
.	TRBJ2-7	TRBV19	once	TGTGCCAGTAGTATCCAGGGGCGCATTGGGTACGAGCAGTACTTC	CASSIQGRIGYEQYF
.	TRBJ2-5	TRBV21-1	once	TGTGCCAGCACTCCGGCGGAACAAGAGACCCAGTACTTC	CASTPAEQETQYF
.	TRBJ1-2	TRBV28	.	TGTGCCAGTTCGGGTAGTGCGGGGCGCCGGGATGGCTACACCTTC	CASSGSAGRRDGYTF
TRBD2	TRBJ2-1	TRBV7-9	.	TGTGCCAGCAGCTTACTAGCGGGGGGGCCCGGTGAGCAGTTCTTC	CASSLLAGGPGEQFF
.	TRBJ1-1	TRBV19	.	TGTGCCAGTAGTATAGTGGGGGGGAACACTGAAGCTTTCTTT	CASSIVGGNTEAFF
TRBD1	TRBJ2-1	TRBV4-3	.	TGCGCCAGCAGCCAAGGGTCAGGGGGCGCCCGGGAAATTCAGAATGAGCAGTTCTTC	CASSQGSGGAREIQNEQFF
.	TRBJ2-1	TRBV19	.	TGTGCCAGTACCCCCCTTCCGGGGTTATACAATGAGCAGTTCTTC	CASTPLPGLYNEQFF
TRBD1	TRBJ1-4	TRBV4-2	few	TGTGCCAGCAGCCAGAACCCTTTGGACAGGGGAGCAACTAATGAAAAACTGTTTTTT	CASSQNPLDRGATNEKLFF
TRBD2	TRBJ2-5	TRBV5-1	.	TGCGCCAGCAGTGCGGGGTGGCGGGGGGGCCTCCAAGAGACCCAGTACTTC	CASSAGWRGGLQETQYF
.	TRBJ1-4	TRBV15	once	TGTGCCACCAGCAGAGACTCCACGGCTAATGAAAAACTGTTTTTT	CATSRDSTANEKLFF
TRBD2	TRBJ2-3	TRBV9	.	TGTGCCAGCAGCCCTCATAGCGGGATTAGCACAGATACGCAGTATTTT	CASSPHSGISTDTQYF
TRBD2	TRBJ2-5	TRBV4-2	.	TGTGCCAGCAGCCCTGCTGCGGGAGTAGGTACGGAGACCCAGTACTTC	CASSPAAGVGTETQYF
TRBD1	TRBJ1-2	TRBV28	few	TGTGCCAGCCGGGACAGGGAAGGGTATGGCTACACCTTC	CASRDREGYGYTF
.	TRBJ1-5	TRBV2	.	TGTGCCAGCAGTAAACTGGGACTCTATAATCAGCCCCAGCATTTT	CASSKLGLYNQPQHF
.	TRBJ1-2	TRBV10-2	.	TGCGCCAGCAGTGGGAACAGGAACTATGGCTACACCTTC	CASSGNRNYGYTF
.	TRBJ2-2	TRBV11-2	.	TGTGCCAGCAGCTTCGCCGGGGGGCGAACCGGGGAGCTGTTTTTT	CASSFAGGRTGELFF
.	TRBJ2-3	TRBV5-4	.	TGTGCCAGCAGCGCGCCTCAGCAGGGGGGCACGGGCACAGATACGCAGTATTTT	CASSAPQQGGTGTDTQYF
TRBD1	TRBJ1-5	TRBV6-4	.	TGTGCCAGCAGTGACCCGTCCCGGGACAGGGCGTATAGCAATCAGCCCCAGCATTTT	CASSDPSRDRAYSNQPQHF
TRBD1	TRBJ2-1	TRBV28	.	TGTGCCAGCAGTTTATCTCGACAGGGGGTATACAATGAGCAGTTCTTC	CASSLSRQGVYNEQFF
.	TRBJ2-5	TRBV7-2	.	TGTGCCAGCAGCTTATTCCGGGGAGAGACCCAGTACTTC	CASSLFRGETQYF
.	TRBJ1-1	TRBV21-1	.	TGTGCCAGCAGCAAAGCAGGCAGGTCGAGCACTGAAGCTTTCTTT	CASSKAGRSSTEAFF
.	TRBJ1-1	TRBV18	once	TGTGCCAGCTCACCTGGGGACGGGAACACTGAAGCTTTCTTT	CASSPGDGNTEAFF
.	TRBJ1-1	TRBV7-3	few	TGTGCCAGCAGCTTGGACCCAGGGGTTGGTACTGAAGCTTTCTTT	CASSLDPGVGTEAFF
.	TRBJ2-3	TRBV10-3	.	TGTGCCATCAGTCCGGGGGGCACAGATACGCAGTATTTT	CAISPGGTDTQYF
.	TRBJ2-3	TRBV7-2	.	TGTGCCAGCAGCTTCCCATCCACAGATACGCAGTATTTT	CASSFPSTDTQYF
TRBD1	TRBJ2-7	TRBV19	.	TGTGCCAGTAGTAGTAGACAGGGGGCCAATACCTACGAGCAGTACTTC	CASSSRQGANTYEQYF
TRBD1	TRBJ2-1	TRBV18	.	TGTGCCAGCTCACTTCGGACAGGGGGCATTGATGAGCAGTTCTTC	CASSLRTGGIDEQFF
.	TRBJ1-1	TRBV29-1	.	TGTGCTGGTCAACATACTGAAGCTTTCTTT	CAGQHTEAFF
.	TRBJ1-1	TRBV9	.	TGTGCCAGCAGCGTAGCAAGGGGCACTGAAGCTTTCTTT	CASSVARGTEAFF
.	TRBJ1-2	TRBV2	.	TGTGCCAGCAGTGAGGAGGGGAACTATGGCTACACCTTC	CASSEEGNYGYTF
.	TRBJ1-4	TRBV4-1	.	TGCGCCAGCAGCCAAGATAGATTGCTGGGGGGCGGTGATGAAAAACTGTTTTTT	CASSQDRLLGGGDEKLFF
.	TRBJ1-5	TRBV28	.	TGTGCCAGCAGTCGGACAGTTTATAGCAATCAGCCCCAGCATTTT	CASSRTVYSNQPQHF
TRBD1	TRBJ2-5	TRBV7-8	.	TGTGCCAGCAGCGGAAACAGGGGGCGCGGGGAGACCCAGTACTTC	CASSGNRGRGETQYF
TRBD2	TRBJ2-1	TRBV19	.	TGTGCCAGTAGTATGGGACTAGCGGGTCCTGAGCAGTTCTTC	CASSMGLAGPEQFF
.	TRBJ2-7	TRBV6-6	.	TGTGCCAGCAGCACGGTCGTAAGGGGAGCGCAGTACTTC	CASSTVVRGAQYF
TRBD2	TRBJ2-5	TRBV11-2	.	TGTGCCAGCAGCAACCAACGACTAGCAGGGGAGACCCAGTACTTC	CASSNQRLAGETQYF
TRBD1	TRBJ2-5	TRBV19	.	TGTGCCAGTAGCCAGCCGACAGGGGTGGGAGAGACCCAGTACTTC	CASSQPTGVGETQYF
.	TRBJ2-3	TRBV4-3	.	.	CASSPSAARTDTQYF
.	TRBJ1-1	TRBV25-1	.	TGTGCCAGCCGAGGTCGGAAGAACACTGAAGCTTTCTTT	CASRGRKNTEAFF
TRBD1	TRBJ2-1	TRBV6-5	.	TGTGCCAGCAGTTCCCCGGGACAGGGGTTTGGTGAGCAGTTCTTC	CASSSPGQGFGEQFF
TRBD2	TRBJ2-5	TRBV5-5	once	TGTGCCAGCAGCACTTCCCCCCAGCGGGGGGTAGGCGAGACCCAGTACTTC	CASSTSPQRGVGETQYF
.	TRBJ2-4	TRBV29-1	once	TGCAGCGTTGAAAGGGGGGAGAGCATTCAGTACTTC	CSVERGESIQYF